The clone carrying this TCR beta chain came up a few times. Trimming removed 9 bases at V and 8 bases at J, with 16 bases between. Germline V gene data show CDR1 as MNHEY and CDR2 as SVGAGI. This CDR3 is built from 13 residues. The sample comes from a study of OX40 agonist ivuxolimab in advanced cancers. Study background: People in dose escalation had one of these cancers: hepatocellular carcinoma, melanoma, renal cell or head and neck cancer.

Clones were read by immunoSEQ multiplex PCR, and TCRdb kept only the in-frame ones, dropping some. The sample holds 56,000 or so clones, about 82% seen once. The clonotype was recovered from an adult with an advanced solid tumor such as melanoma, head and neck, liver or kidney cancer. The chain couples TRBV6-5 to TRBJ1-4; D is possibly TRBD1 (5 bases). Specimen: CD4+ or CD8+ T cells sorted from blood, collected in a trial of the OX40 agonist ivuxolimab. In DNA form, the CDR3 reads TGTGCCAGTCAAGAATCCGGGGACGAAAAACTGTTTTTT. Translated, it gives CASQESGDEKLFF.